This TCR beta chain was observed in a study of metastatic and nonmetastatic thyroid tumors. Study as a whole: Patients with malignant and benign thyroid disease provided blood and tumor or nodule tissue, whose repertoires were compared.

TCRdb re-called the PCR reads via MiXCR. Here the sample spans 22,000 or so clones, less than 15% being singletons. In this sample, this clone turned up many times. There were no patients who had received any treatment before thyroid surgery. Trimming cost V 5 bases and J 6 bases; bases outside gene matches: 6. This CDR3 has 14 amino acids. From germline, CDR1 is MDHEN and CDR2 SYDVKM. The specimen sequenced was tumor tissue. The gene calls are TRBV28 and TRBJ1-5, with TRBD1 identical over 8 bases. The sequence derives from a female donor with papillary thyroid cancer or a benign thyroid nodule (not recorded which). Some clones in this sample may be carry-over from other donors' samples. The CDR3 loop reads CASSLDRELQPQHF. CDR3 coding DNA: TGTGCCAGCAGTCTGGACAGGGAACTTCAGCCCCAGCATTTT.